This T cell receptor beta chain is from a study of response to subunit inactivated influenza vaccine. This clonotype was counted between two and nine times. CDR1 MRHNA and CDR2 SNTAGT come from the germline V gene. Trimming stripped 6 bases from V and 10 bases from J, with 13 bases between. This CDR3 contains 12 residues. TCRdb recomputed calls from the RT-PCR reads with MiXCR, one row per CDR3 protein. The table has about 570,000 distinct CDR3 sequences, approximately 10% seen once. The sample was also linked to a second study, of T cells expressing NK-cell markers. Per that paper: For TCR beta, cDNA was produced by 5'RACE template switching with UMIs.

This chain uses TRBV6-4 with TRBJ2-1; weak D call: TRBD2 (5 bases). This sequence was found in a man aged 45-65 years who received an inactivated influenza vaccine. The source material was PBMCs from blood, sampled on the day of vaccination. CDR3 in amino acids: CASSSLAWEQFF. The CDR3 coding sequence is TGTGCCAGCAGCTCCCTAGCATGGGAGCAGTTCTTC.